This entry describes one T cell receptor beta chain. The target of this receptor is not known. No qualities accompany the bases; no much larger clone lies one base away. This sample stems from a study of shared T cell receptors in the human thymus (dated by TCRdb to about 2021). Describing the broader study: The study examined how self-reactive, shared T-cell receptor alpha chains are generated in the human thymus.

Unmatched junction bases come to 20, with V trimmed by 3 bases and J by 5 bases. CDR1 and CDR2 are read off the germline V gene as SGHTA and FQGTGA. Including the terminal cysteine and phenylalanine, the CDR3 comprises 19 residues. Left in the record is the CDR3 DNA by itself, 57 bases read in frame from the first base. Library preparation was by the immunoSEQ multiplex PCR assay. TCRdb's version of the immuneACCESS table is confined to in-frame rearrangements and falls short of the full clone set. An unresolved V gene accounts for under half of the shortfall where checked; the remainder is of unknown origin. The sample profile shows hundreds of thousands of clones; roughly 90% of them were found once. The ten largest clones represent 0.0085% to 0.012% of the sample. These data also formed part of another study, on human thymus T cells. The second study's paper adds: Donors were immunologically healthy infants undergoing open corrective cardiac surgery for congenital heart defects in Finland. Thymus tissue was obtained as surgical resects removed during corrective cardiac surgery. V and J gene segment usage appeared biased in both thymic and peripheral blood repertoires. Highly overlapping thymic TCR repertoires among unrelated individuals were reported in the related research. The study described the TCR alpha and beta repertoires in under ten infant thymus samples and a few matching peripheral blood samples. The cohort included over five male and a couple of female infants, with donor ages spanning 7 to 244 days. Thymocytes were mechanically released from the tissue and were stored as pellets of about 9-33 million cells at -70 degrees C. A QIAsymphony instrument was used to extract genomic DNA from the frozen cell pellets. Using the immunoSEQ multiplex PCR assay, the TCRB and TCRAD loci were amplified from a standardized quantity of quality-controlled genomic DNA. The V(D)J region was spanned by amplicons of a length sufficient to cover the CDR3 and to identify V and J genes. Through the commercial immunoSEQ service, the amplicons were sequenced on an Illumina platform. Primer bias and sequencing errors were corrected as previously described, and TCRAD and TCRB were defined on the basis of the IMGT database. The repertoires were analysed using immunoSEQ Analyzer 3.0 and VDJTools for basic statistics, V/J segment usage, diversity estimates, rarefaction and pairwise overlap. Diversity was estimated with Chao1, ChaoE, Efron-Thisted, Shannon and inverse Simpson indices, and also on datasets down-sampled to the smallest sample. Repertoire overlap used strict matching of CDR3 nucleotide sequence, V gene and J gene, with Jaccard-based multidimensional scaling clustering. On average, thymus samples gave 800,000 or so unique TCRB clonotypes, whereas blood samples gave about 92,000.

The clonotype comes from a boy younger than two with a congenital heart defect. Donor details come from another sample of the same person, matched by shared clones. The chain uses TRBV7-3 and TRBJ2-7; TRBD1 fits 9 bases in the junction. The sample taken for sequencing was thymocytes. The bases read TGTGCCAGCAGCTTTCCGGGGGGACAGGGACCCGAATCCTCGCACGAGCAGTACTTC. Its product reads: CASSFPGGQGPESSHEQYF.